This is a list of T cell receptor beta chains from one sample in a study of T cell responses to AZD1222 COVID-19 vaccine. Only in-frame clones appear in the TCRdb table, and some are missing; sequencing was by immunoSEQ multiplex PCR. Found here are approximately 71,000 clones, around nine tenths of them singletons; the top ten hold less than 9.5%. The specimen was peripheral blood, collected on day 0 of AZD1222 vaccination. The origin of the receptors is an adult in good health. Each CDR3 is given with its conserved first and last residue. D genes are given only for firm matches.

D gene: TRBD1
J gene: TRBJ1-5
V gene: TRBV2
CDR3 DNA: TGTGCCAGCAACCGGGACAGGTCAGACCAGCCCCAGCATTTT
CDR3 protein: CASNRDRSDQPQHF

D gene: -
J gene: TRBJ1-5
V gene: TRBV23-1
CDR3 DNA: TGCGCCAGCAGTCGTAGTCAGCCCCAGCATTTT
CDR3 protein: CASSRSQPQHF

D gene: -
J gene: TRBJ1-1
V gene: TRBV7-8
CDR3 DNA: TGTGCCAGCAGCTTAGGAGGTCATAAGGGGAACACTGAAGCTTTCTTT
CDR3 protein: CASSLGGHKGNTEAFF

D gene: -
J gene: TRBJ1-1
V gene: TRBV5-1
CDR3 DNA: TGCGCCAGCAGCTTGGGGATTGGTACTGAAGCTTTCTTT
CDR3 protein: CASSLGIGTEAFF

D gene: -
J gene: TRBJ1-1
V gene: TRBV2
CDR3 DNA: TGTGCCTCCCAAAAGGCCGCGTTGGCTGAAGCTTTCTTT
CDR3 protein: CASQKAALAEAFF

D gene: TRBD2
J gene: TRBJ2-1
V gene: TRBV3-1/TRBV3-2
CDR3 DNA: TGTGCCAGCAGCCGGACTAGCGGGGGACACAATGAGCAGTTCTTC
CDR3 protein: CASSRTSGGHNEQFF

D gene: -
J gene: TRBJ2-1
V gene: TRBV6-5
CDR3 DNA: TGTGCCAGCACCCCAGGAGGCAGCAACAATGAGCAGTTCTTC
CDR3 protein: CASTPGGSNNEQFF

D gene: -
J gene: TRBJ1-1
V gene: TRBV27
CDR3 DNA: TGTGCCAGCAGGACCCTCTCCCCATGGAACACTGAAGCTTTCTTT
CDR3 protein: CASRTLSPWNTEAFF

D gene: TRBD2
J gene: TRBJ2-1
V gene: TRBV3-1/TRBV3-2
CDR3 DNA: TGTGCCAGCAGCGCCGGGGGGGCTCTATACAATGAGCAGTTCTTC
CDR3 protein: CASSAGGALYNEQFF

D gene: -
J gene: TRBJ1-3
V gene: TRBV29-1
CDR3 DNA: TGCAGCGTATCACCCGATTTCTCTGGAAACACCATATATTTT
CDR3 protein: CSVSPDFSGNTIYF

D gene: -
J gene: TRBJ2-5
V gene: TRBV18
CDR3 DNA: TGTGCCAGCTCACCACCTAAGAAGGGGCTGGGGGAGACCCAGTACTTC
CDR3 protein: CASSPPKKGLGETQYF

D gene: TRBD1
J gene: TRBJ2-7
V gene: TRBV10-3
CDR3 DNA: TGTGCCATCAGGACATCGACAGGGGGTTACGAGCAGTACTTC
CDR3 protein: CAIRTSTGGYEQYF

D gene: TRBD2
J gene: TRBJ2-2
V gene: TRBV5-1
CDR3 DNA: TGCGCCAGCAGCTTGAATATTGGGGAGGGGAACACCGGGGAGCTGTTTTTT
CDR3 protein: CASSLNIGEGNTGELFF

D gene: TRBD1
J gene: TRBJ2-6
V gene: TRBV5-1
CDR3 DNA: TGCGCCAGCGGATGGGACAGGGAAAAATCTGGGGCCAACGTCCTGACTTTC
CDR3 protein: CASGWDREKSGANVLTF

D gene: TRBD1
J gene: TRBJ1-2
V gene: TRBV28
CDR3 DNA: TGTGCCAGCAGTTTGGAAGGGACAGGGAAGGGCTACACCTTC
CDR3 protein: CASSLEGTGKGYTF

D gene: -
J gene: TRBJ2-7
V gene: TRBV6-5
CDR3 DNA: TGTGCCAGCAAAGGACCAATCGAGCAGTACTTC
CDR3 protein: CASKGPIEQYF